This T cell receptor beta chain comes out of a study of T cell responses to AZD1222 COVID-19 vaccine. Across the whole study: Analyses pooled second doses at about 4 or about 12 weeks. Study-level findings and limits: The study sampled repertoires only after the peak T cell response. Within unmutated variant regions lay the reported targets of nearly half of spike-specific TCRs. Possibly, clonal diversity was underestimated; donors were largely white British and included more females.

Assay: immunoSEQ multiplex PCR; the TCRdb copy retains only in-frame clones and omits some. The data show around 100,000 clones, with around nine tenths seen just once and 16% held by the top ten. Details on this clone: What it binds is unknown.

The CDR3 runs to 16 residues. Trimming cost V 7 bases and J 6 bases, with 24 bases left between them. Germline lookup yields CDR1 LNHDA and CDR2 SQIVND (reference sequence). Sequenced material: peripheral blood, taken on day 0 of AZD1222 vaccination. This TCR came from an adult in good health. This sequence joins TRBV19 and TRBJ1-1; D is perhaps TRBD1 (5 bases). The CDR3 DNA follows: TGTGCCAGTAACCCGCGGGAGGCAGGGTATAACGCTGAAGCTTTCTTT. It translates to CASNPREAGYNAEAFF.